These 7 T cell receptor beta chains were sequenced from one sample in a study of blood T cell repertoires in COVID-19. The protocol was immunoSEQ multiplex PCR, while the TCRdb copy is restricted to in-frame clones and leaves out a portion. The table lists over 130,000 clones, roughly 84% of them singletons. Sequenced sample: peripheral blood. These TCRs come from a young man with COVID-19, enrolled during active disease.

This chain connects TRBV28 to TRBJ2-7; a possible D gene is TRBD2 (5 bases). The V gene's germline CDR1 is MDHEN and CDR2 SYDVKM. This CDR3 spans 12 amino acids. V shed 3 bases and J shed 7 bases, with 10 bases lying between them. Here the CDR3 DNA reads TGTGCCAGCAGTTTTCGGGGAAGTGAGCAGTACTTC. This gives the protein CASSFRGSEQYF.

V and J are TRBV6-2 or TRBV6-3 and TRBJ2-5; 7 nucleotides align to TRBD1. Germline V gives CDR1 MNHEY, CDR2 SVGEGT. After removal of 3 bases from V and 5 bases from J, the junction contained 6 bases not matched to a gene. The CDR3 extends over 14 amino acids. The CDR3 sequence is CASSYGQVQETQYF. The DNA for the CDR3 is TGTGCCAGCAGTTATGGACAGGTCCAGGAGACCCAGTACTTC.

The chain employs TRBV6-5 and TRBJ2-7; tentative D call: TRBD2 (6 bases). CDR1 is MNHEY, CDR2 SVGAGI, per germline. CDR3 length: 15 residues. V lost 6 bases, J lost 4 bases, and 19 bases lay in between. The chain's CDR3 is CASRGGRGTAYEQYF. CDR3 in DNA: TGTGCCAGCAGGGGGGGACGAGGGACGGCATACGAGCAGTACTTC.

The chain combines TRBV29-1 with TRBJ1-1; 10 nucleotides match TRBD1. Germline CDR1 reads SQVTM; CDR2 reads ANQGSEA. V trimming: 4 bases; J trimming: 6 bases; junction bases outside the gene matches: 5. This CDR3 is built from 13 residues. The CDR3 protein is CSVGGTGVAEAFF. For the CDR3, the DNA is TGCAGCGTTGGTGGGACAGGGGTGGCTGAAGCTTTCTTT.

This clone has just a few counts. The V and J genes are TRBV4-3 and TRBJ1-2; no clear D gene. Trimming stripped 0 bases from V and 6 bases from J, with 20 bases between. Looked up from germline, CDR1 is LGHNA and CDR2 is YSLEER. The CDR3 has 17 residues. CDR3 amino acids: CASSQDSVRLGENGYTF. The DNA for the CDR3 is TGCGCCAGCAGCCAAGATTCGGTTCGTTTAGGAGAGAATGGCTACACCTTC.

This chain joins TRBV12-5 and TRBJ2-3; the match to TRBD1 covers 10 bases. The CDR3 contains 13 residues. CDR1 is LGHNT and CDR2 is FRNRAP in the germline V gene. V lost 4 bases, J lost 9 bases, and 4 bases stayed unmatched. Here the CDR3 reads CASGSPGQGTQYF. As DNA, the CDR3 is TGTGCTAGTGGTTCCCCGGGACAGGGGACGCAGTATTTT.

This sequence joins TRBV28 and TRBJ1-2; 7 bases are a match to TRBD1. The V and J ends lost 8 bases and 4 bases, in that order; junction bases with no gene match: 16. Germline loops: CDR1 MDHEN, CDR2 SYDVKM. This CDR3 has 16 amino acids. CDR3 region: CASDRDRPTVSYGYTF. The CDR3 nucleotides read TGTGCCAGCGACCGGGACAGACCCACTGTCAGCTATGGCTACACCTTC.